These T cell receptor beta chains were read from a single sample in a study of shared clonotypes between healthy human individuals. The data were produced by immunoSEQ multiplex PCR, yet TCRdb's version contains in-frame clones alone and is incomplete. The sample has approximately 2,000,000 clones; around 93% are singletons. The sample taken for sequencing was naive CD8+ T cells from PBMCs. The receptor source for this set is a man in his late teens or twenties in good health. Some clones in this sample may be carry-over from other donors' samples. The CDR3 runs from the conserved cysteine through the conserved F or W. D genes are given only for firm matches. Size tells how often a clone was seen (once, few, many) or the class of an expanded clone, and some rows leave it out.

V,size,J,D,DNA,CDR3
TRBV9,NA,TRBJ2-7,NA,TGTGCCAGCAGCGGAACAGTCTCCTACGAGCAGTACTTC,CASSGTVSYEQYF
TRBV5-1,NA,TRBJ2-7,TRBD2,TGCGCCAGCAGCTTGGGACTAGCGGCAACCTACGAGCAGTACTTC,CASSLGLAATYEQYF
TRBV28,NA,TRBJ1-3,NA,TGTGCCAGCAGTTTATCTGGATCGCGAAACACCATATATTTT,CASSLSGSRNTIYF
TRBV4-1,NA,TRBJ2-1,NA,TGCGCCAGCAGCCGGGTTGGAGGATACAATGAGCAGTTCTTC,CASSRVGGYNEQFF
TRBV5-6,NA,TRBJ2-7,TRBD2,TGTGCCAGCAGCTGGGGACTACTTGGCGAGCAGTACTTC,CASSWGLLGEQYF
TRBV4-2,NA,TRBJ2-1,TRBD2,TGTGCCAGCAGCCAAGATGCGACTAGCGCATGGAACAATGAGCAGTTCTTC,CASSQDATSAWNNEQFF
TRBV11-2,once,TRBJ1-4,NA,TGTGCCAGCAGTCCTAGTGGGACCTGGAGGAACGAAAAACTGTTTTTT,CASSPSGTWRNEKLFF
TRBV28,NA,TRBJ1-3,NA,TGTGCCAGCTCCGAAGACATAGGAAACACCATATATTTT,CASSEDIGNTIYF
TRBV28,once,TRBJ2-3,NA,TGTGCCAGCAGTTCCGGACAGTACACAGATACGCAGTATTTT,CASSSGQYTDTQYF
TRBV11-2,NA,TRBJ2-1,NA,TGTGCCAGCAGCCTACTGGGACCCTACAATGAGCAGTTCTTC,CASSLLGPYNEQFF
TRBV6-6,NA,TRBJ1-3,NA,TGTGCCAGCAGTTACGCGCCTTTTTCTGGAAACACCATATATTTT,CASSYAPFSGNTIYF
TRBV29-1,NA,TRBJ1-1,TRBD1,TGCAGCGCTAACAGGGGATTAGTACCCTCGAACACTGAAGCTTTCTTT,CSANRGLVPSNTEAFF
TRBV7-6,NA,TRBJ2-2,NA,TGTGCCAGCAGCCCGGCGGGTGTGGGAGTTAGCCGGAACACCGGGGAGCTGTTTTTT,CASSPAGVGVSRNTGELFF
TRBV7-9,NA,TRBJ2-6,NA,TGTGCCAGCAGCTCTCAGAGCAGGGACTCTGGGGCCAACGTCCTGACTTTC,CASSSQSRDSGANVLTF
TRBV9,NA,TRBJ2-2,NA,TGTGCCAGCAGCGTATGGGACACCGGGGAGCTGTTTTTT,CASSVWDTGELFF
TRBV10-2,NA,TRBJ2-7,NA,TGCGCCAGCGGGGCCGCCGCGGTCCCCTACGAGCAGTACTTC,CASGAAAVPYEQYF
TRBV5-1,NA,TRBJ2-7,TRBD2,TGCGCCAGCAGCTCCGAGCCGGGACTAGACTACGAGCAGTACTTC,CASSSEPGLDYEQYF
TRBV6-5,NA,TRBJ1-1,TRBD1,TGTGCCAGCACTGTGGACAGGGTCGCTGAAGCTTTCTTT,CASTVDRVAEAFF
TRBV7-2,NA,TRBJ2-3,NA,TGTGCCAGCAGCTTAGTCGGAGATACGCAGTATTTT,CASSLVGDTQYF
TRBV30,NA,TRBJ2-1,TRBD2,TGTGCCTGGAGTGGACTAGCGGGAGTACACTCCTACAATGAGCAGTTCTTC,CAWSGLAGVHSYNEQFF
TRBV5-1,NA,TRBJ2-7,TRBD1,TGCGCCAGCAGCTTAAACAAAATGGGACAGGGGGTCCACGAGCAGTACTTC,CASSLNKMGQGVHEQYF
TRBV14,NA,TRBJ2-1,NA,TGTGCCAGCAGCCAAGGGACGGCCGACAATGAGCAGTTCTTC,CASSQGTADNEQFF
TRBV13,NA,TRBJ1-1,NA,TGTGCCAGCAGCCCCGGGAGGAACACTGAAGCTTTCTTT,CASSPGRNTEAFF
TRBV11-3,NA,TRBJ2-5,TRBD2,TGTGCCAGCAGCTTAGGGTTAGCGGGCCCTACGGAGACCCAGTACTTC,CASSLGLAGPTETQYF
TRBV5-1,NA,TRBJ2-1,NA,TGCGCCAGCAGCCCAAGGTCGGCGCCAGAGCAGTTCTTC,CASSPRSAPEQFF
TRBV19,NA,TRBJ2-7,NA,TGTGCCAGTCGTCTTGGTCGGGGAGCCGAGCAGTACTTC,CASRLGRGAEQYF
TRBV7-9,once,TRBJ2-1,TRBD2,TGTGCCAGCAGCCGGACTAGCGTCGGTGAGCAGTTCTTC,CASSRTSVGEQFF
TRBV5-4,NA,TRBJ2-2,TRBD2,TGTGCCAGCAGCTTCTCCCCTAGCGGGAGCCTCACCGGGGAGCTGTTTTTT,CASSFSPSGSLTGELFF
TRBV27,once,TRBJ2-3,TRBD1,TGTGCCAGCAGTCTCATCCCGGGACAGGGGAGAGATACGCAGTATTTT,CASSLIPGQGRDTQYF
TRBV7-9,NA,TRBJ2-7,TRBD2,TGTGCCAGCAGCGCTCGGGACAGAATACTAGCGGGAGTTTACGAGCAGTACTTC,CASSARDRILAGVYEQYF
TRBV11-3,NA,TRBJ2-2,TRBD1,TGTGCCAGCAGCTTAAGGGCAGGGGGATCCGGGGAGCTGTTTTTT,CASSLRAGGSGELFF
TRBV7-9,NA,TRBJ1-1,NA,TGTGCCAGCAGCTTCTCCATGGATGTGGGGGGAGCTTTCTTT,CASSFSMDVGGAFF
TRBV13,NA,TRBJ2-7,TRBD2,TGTGCCAGCAGCTTACGGGAGGGGGGATACGAGCAGTACTTC,CASSLREGGYEQYF
TRBV6-5,once,TRBJ1-5,NA,NA,CASSSSTGTSNQPQHF
TRBV27,NA,TRBJ1-5,TRBD1,TGTGCCAGCAGTTCGACAGGGGGCTATCAGCCCCAGCATTTT,CASSSTGGYQPQHF
TRBV7-6,NA,TRBJ2-1,TRBD2,TGTGCCAGCAGCCCGGGGACTAGCGGGAGCTACAATGAGCAGTTCTTC,CASSPGTSGSYNEQFF
TRBV18,NA,TRBJ2-2,NA,TGTGCCAGCTCACCGGGGGGAACCGGGGAGCTGTTTTTT,CASSPGGTGELFF
TRBV5-1,NA,TRBJ2-2,NA,TGCGCCAGCAGCTCTCTTGACGGGGGAGGTTCCACCGGGGAGCTGTTTTTT,CASSSLDGGGSTGELFF
TRBV10-3,NA,TRBJ2-7,TRBD2,TGTGCCATCAGGACCGGGACTACTTCTAGCGAGCAGTACTTC,CAIRTGTTSSEQYF
TRBV6-1,NA,TRBJ2-1,NA,TGTGCCAGCAGTGAAGCGTTGAAAAGCTCCTACAATGAGCAGTTCTTC,CASSEALKSSYNEQFF
TRBV6-6,once,TRBJ2-2,NA,TGTGCCAGCAGATCCTGGTGGGGTAACTCGTCCGGGGAGCTGTTTTTT,CASRSWWGNSSGELFF
TRBV6-1,once,TRBJ1-4,NA,TGTGCCATCCTCCATGTTGGAGGTGAAAAACTGTTTTTT,CAILHVGGEKLFF
TRBV4-1,NA,TRBJ1-1,NA,TGCGCCAGCAGCCTCGCCCGAGGGACGACTGAAGCTTTCTTT,CASSLARGTTEAFF
TRBV11-3,NA,TRBJ2-3,NA,TGTGCCAGCAGCTTCGGGCGCGATACGCAGTATTTT,CASSFGRDTQYF
TRBV27,NA,TRBJ2-3,NA,TGTGCCAGCAGTTTCCTTTTTGCGGGACCCAAAGATACGCAGTATTTT,CASSFLFAGPKDTQYF
TRBV10-3,NA,TRBJ2-5,TRBD2,TGTGCCATCAGTGAGGGAGTAGCGGGACGAGAGACCCAGTACTTC,CAISEGVAGRETQYF
TRBV9,NA,TRBJ2-7,NA,TGTGCCAGCAGCGTAGCGGGAACAGCCTACGAGCAGTACTTC,CASSVAGTAYEQYF
TRBV9,NA,TRBJ2-3,TRBD2,TGTGCCAGCAGCTCACGGGGACTAGCGGGAGTAGATACGCAGTATTTT,CASSSRGLAGVDTQYF
TRBV6-1,few,TRBJ1-2,NA,TGTGCCAGCAGAAGGGTCTATATCGATGGCTACACCTTC,CASRRVYIDGYTF
TRBV28,NA,TRBJ2-5,NA,TGTGCCAGCAGTTTTGTATGGGGAGAAAAAAGTAAAGAGACCCAGTACTTC,CASSFVWGEKSKETQYF
TRBV5-1,NA,TRBJ2-7,NA,TGCGCCAGCAGCTTGGACCAGGCGAGCTCCTACGAGCAGTACTTC,CASSLDQASSYEQYF
TRBV4-3,NA,TRBJ1-1,NA,TGCGCCAGCAGCCAAGGTCGAGTGGGCAGGGGTATCGAAGCTTTCTTT,CASSQGRVGRGIEAFF
TRBV4-3,NA,TRBJ2-1,NA,TGCGCCAGCAGCCAAGATATGTCCAGGGCCGGGTATGAGCAGTTCTTC,CASSQDMSRAGYEQFF
TRBV9,NA,TRBJ2-5,TRBD1,TGTGCCAGCAGCGAAGGACAGGGTCCCCAAGAGACCCAGTACTTC,CASSEGQGPQETQYF
TRBV4-3,NA,TRBJ2-7,NA,TGCGCCAGCAGTCCAACACTAGCCCTATACGAGCAGTACTTC,CASSPTLALYEQYF
TRBV13,NA,TRBJ2-7,NA,TGTGCCAGCAGCTTAGGCGGAGAGTCCTACGAGCAGTACTTC,CASSLGGESYEQYF
TRBV9,NA,TRBJ2-6,NA,TGTGCCAGCAGCGTATGGGGGTCTGGGGCCAACGTCCTGACTTTC,CASSVWGSGANVLTF
TRBV4-3,NA,TRBJ2-7,NA,TGCGCCAGCAGCCTTGGGACTGCGGGGGAGCAGTACTTC,CASSLGTAGEQYF